This note documents a single T cell receptor (beta chain) sequence. Here immunoSEQ multiplex PCR was the method, and the copy in TCRdb shows in-frame clones only, minus some. This table has roughly 500,000 clones, about 82% appearing once. The data were taken from a study of shared clonotypes between healthy human individuals. Material for sequencing was PBMCs. The source of this sequence is a woman aged 40 to 50 in good health. Some clones in this sample may be carry-over from other donors' samples.

The CDR3 coding sequence is TGCAGTGGGCGGGCTACGAGCGAGCAGTACTTC. Its protein is CSGRATSEQYF. This chain joins TRBV20-1 and TRBJ2-7; TRBD2 is a possible D gene (5 bases). This CDR3 comprises 11 residues. Trimming shortened V by 7 bases and J by 6 bases, and 13 bases separated the two germline ends. Germline V gene sequence: CDR1 DFQATT, CDR2 SNEGSKA (reference sequence).